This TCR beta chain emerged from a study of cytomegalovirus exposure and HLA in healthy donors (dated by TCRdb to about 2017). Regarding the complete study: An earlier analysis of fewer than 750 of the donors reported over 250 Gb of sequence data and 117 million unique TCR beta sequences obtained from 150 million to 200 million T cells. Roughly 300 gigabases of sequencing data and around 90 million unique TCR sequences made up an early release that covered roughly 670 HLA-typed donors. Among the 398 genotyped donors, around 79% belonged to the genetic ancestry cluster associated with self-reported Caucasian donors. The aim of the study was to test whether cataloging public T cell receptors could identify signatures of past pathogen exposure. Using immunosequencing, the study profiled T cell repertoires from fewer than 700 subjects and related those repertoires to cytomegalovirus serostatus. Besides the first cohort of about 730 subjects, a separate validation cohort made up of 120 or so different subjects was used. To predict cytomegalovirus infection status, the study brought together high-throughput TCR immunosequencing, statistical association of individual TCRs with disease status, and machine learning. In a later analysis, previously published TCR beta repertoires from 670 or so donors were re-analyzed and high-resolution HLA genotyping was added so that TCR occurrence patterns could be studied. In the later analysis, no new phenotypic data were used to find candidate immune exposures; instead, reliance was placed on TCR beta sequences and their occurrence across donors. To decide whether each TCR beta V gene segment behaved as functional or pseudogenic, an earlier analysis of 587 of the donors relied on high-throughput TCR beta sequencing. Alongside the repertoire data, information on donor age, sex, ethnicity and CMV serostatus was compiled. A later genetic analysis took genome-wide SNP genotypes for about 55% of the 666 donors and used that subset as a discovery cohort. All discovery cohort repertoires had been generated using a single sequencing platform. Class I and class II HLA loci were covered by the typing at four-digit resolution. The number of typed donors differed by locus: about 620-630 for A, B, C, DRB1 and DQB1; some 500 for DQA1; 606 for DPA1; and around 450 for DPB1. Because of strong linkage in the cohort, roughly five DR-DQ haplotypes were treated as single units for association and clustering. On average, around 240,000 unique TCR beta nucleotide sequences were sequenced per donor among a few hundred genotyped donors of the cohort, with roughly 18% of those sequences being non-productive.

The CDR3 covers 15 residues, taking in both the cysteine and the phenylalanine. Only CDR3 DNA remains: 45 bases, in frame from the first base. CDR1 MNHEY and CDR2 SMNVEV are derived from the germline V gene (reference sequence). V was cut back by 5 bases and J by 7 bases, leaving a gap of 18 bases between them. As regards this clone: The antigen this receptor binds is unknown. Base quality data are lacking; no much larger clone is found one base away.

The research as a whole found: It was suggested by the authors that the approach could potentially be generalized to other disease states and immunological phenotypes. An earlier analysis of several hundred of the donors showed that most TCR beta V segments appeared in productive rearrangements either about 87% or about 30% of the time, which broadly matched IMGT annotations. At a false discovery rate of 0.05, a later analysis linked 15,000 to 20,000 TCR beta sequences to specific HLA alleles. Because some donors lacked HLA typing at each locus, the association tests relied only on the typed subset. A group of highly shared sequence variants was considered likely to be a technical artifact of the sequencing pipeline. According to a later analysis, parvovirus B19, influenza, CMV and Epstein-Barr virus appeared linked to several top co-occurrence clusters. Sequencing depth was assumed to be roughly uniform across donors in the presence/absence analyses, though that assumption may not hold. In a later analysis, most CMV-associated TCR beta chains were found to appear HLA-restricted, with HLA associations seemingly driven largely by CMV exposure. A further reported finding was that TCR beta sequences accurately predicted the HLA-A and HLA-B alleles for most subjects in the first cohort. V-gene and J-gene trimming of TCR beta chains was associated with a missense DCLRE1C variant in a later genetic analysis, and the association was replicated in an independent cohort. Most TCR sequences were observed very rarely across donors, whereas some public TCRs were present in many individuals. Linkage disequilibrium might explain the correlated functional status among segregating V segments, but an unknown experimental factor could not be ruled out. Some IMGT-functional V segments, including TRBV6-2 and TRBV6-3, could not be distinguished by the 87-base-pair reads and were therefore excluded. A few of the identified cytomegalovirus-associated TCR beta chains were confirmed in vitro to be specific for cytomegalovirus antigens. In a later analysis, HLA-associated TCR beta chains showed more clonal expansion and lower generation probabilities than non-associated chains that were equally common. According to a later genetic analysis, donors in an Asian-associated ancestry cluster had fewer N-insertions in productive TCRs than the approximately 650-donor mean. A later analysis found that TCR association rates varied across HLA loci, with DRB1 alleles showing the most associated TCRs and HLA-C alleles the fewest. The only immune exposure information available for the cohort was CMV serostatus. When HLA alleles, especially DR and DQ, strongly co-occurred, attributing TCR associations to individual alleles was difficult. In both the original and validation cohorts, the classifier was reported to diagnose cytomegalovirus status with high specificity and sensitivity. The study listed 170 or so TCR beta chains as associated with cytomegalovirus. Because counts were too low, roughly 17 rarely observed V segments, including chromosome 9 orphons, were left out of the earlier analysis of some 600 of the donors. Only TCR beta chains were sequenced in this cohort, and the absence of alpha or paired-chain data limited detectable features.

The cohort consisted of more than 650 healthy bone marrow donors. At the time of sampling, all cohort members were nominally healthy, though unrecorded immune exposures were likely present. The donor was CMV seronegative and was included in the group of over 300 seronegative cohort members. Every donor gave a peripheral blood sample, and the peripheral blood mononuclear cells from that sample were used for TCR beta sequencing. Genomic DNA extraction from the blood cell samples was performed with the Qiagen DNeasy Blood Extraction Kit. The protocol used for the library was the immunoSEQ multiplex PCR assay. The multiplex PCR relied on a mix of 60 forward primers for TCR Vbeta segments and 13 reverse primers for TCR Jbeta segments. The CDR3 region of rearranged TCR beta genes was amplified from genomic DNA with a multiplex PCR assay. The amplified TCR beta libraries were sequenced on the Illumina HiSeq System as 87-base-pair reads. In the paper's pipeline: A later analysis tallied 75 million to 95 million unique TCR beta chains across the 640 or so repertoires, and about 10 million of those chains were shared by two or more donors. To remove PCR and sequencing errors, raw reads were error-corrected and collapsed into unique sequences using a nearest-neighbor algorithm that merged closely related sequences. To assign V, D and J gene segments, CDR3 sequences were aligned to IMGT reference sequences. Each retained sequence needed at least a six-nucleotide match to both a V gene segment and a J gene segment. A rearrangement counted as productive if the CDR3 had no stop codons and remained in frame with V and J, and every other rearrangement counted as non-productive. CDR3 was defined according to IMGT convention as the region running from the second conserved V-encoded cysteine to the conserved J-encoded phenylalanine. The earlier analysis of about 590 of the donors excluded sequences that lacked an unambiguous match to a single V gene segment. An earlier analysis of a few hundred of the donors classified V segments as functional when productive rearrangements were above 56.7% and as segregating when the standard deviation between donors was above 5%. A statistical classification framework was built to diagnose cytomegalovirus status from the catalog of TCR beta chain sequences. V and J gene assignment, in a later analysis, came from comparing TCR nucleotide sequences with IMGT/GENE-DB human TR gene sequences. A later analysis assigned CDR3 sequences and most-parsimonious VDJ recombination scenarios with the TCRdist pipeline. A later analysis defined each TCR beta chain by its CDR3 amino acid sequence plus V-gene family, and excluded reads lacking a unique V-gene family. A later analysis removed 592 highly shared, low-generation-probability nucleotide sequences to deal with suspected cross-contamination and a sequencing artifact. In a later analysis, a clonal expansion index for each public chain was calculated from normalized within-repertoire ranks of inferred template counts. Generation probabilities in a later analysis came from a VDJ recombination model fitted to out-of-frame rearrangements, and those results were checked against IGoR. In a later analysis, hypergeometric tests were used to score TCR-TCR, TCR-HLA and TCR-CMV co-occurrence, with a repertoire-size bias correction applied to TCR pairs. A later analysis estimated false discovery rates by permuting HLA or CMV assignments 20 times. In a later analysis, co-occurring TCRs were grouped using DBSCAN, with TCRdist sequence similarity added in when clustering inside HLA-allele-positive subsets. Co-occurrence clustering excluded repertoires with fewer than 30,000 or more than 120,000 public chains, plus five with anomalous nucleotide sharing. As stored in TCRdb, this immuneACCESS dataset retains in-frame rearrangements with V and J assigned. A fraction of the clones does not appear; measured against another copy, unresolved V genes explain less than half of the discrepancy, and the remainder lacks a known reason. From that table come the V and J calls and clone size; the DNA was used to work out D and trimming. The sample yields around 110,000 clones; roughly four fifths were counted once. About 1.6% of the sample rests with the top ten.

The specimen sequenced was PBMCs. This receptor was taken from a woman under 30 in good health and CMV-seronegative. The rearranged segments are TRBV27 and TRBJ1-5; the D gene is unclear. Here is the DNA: TGTGCCAGCAGTCCATCAGACCTGGGCCTGCAGCCCCAGCATTTT. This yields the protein CASSPSDLGLQPQHF.